The T cell receptor delta chain described here comes from a study of gamma-delta chains in newborns, infants, children. TCRdb re-called clones from the reads via CATT. The table has around 11,000 delta-chain clones, about 8.8% seen once. Germline loops: CDR1 GEAIGNYY, CDR2 EKD. The CDR3 has 26 amino acids. The V end lost 3 bases, the J end lost 0 bases, and 46 bases lay between the germline ends. A single count supports this clone. This chain uses TRDV2 with TRDJ1, with D possibly being TRDD3 (8 bases). TCRdb supplies no J gene; here it was assigned by aligning the nucleotide sequence to germline. The receptor's source is a child who was a newborn, infant or young child, either healthy, febrile or measles-vaccinated (not recorded which). Sequences were obtained from blood. CDR3 in DNA: TGTGCCTGTGACCCTCCGCCCCTCACAAGGCCCTTCCTCCACTACTGGGGGTCCCAGGACACCGATAAACTCATCTTT. Its translation: CACDPPPLTRPFLHYWGSQDTDKLIF.